These 16 T cell receptor beta chains originate from one sample sequenced in a study of CD8+CD57+ T cells in acquired aplastic anemia. It was genomic DNA that served as the template for profiling TCR beta VDJ and CDR3. One entry per CDR3 protein, called by TCRdb with MiXCR from the reads. The sample includes 150,000 to 200,000 distinct CDR3 sequences, approximately 43% seen only once; the top ten take 0.9% to 1.2%. Sequences were obtained from sorted CD4+, CD8+, or CD8+CD57+ T cells (not recorded which) from PBMCs. Receptors were obtained from a human donor in good health.

This chain connects TRBV15 to TRBJ2-3; 10 nucleotides agree with TRBD2. This CDR3 has 15 residues. V dropped 7 bases and J dropped 3; count of bases not matched to a gene: 7. Germline lookup yields CDR1 LNHNV and CDR2 YYDKDF (reference sequence). The CDR3 sequence: CATTWQRGGTDTQYF. The CDR3 DNA is TGTGCCACCACCTGGCAGCGGGGGGGGACAGATACGCAGTATTTT.

In this sample, this clonotype turned up many times. This sequence joins TRBV10-3 and TRBJ1-2, with D possibly being TRBD1 (6 bases). Trimming cost V 7 bases and J 6 bases, with 15 bases left between them. The germline gives CDR1 ENHRY, CDR2 SYGVKD. The CDR3 is made up of 13 amino acids. The CDR3 reads CAITARDTDGYTF. The CDR3, as DNA: TGTGCCATCACCGCGCGGGACACAGATGGCTACACCTTC.

In its sample, this clonotype was seen many times. V is TRBV13 and J is TRBJ2-1, with 7 bases identical to TRBD2. The CDR3 covers 16 residues. Germline V lookup: CDR1 PRHDT, CDR2 FYEKMQ (reference sequence). The V gene end was trimmed by 3 bases and the J gene end by 5 bases; junction bases not matched to a gene: 10. The chain's CDR3 is CASSLRRLAGDNEQFF. CDR3 in DNA: TGTGCCAGCAGCTTGCGGCGGCTGGCGGGGGACAATGAGCAGTTCTTC.

This clonotype was counted ten times or more. The V call is TRBV20-1, the J call TRBJ1-6; D not resolved. Trimming shortened V by 5 bases and J by 6 bases, and 17 bases separated the two germline ends. Germline V CDR1 and CDR2: DFQATT, SNEGSKA (reference sequence). The CDR3 covers 15 residues. CDR3 protein: CSAAVWGAGNSPLHF. The CDR3 nucleotides are TGCAGTGCTGCCGTATGGGGTGCTGGTAATTCACCCCTCCACTTT.

This clonotype was counted between two and nine times. The chain combines TRBV7-3 with TRBJ2-7; D gene unclear. V lost 5 bases and J lost 4, with 3 bases in between. The V gene's germline CDR1 is SGHTA and CDR2 FQGTGA. The CDR3 has 10 residues. The CDR3 sequence is CASSMYEQYF. For the CDR3, the DNA is TGTGCCAGCAGCATGTACGAGCAGTACTTC.

V gene TRBV19 combines with J gene TRBJ2-3, with D maybe TRBD1 (6 bases). V was shortened by 6 bases and J by 7 bases, with 17 bases between the two germline ends. Germline values: CDR1 LNHDA, CDR2 SQIVND (reference sequence). The CDR3 totals 14 residues. Here the CDR3 DNA reads TGTGCCAGTAGCCCAGGGTCAGGGGCGTATACGCAGTATTTT. Translation: CASSPGSGAYTQYF.

In its sample, this clonotype was seen many times. This chain connects TRBV7-9 to TRBJ1-6, with D possibly being TRBD1 (5 bases). The germline V and J ends were trimmed by 7 bases and 2 bases, with 6 bases remaining between them. This CDR3 is 13 amino acids long. CDR1 SEHNR and CDR2 FQNEAQ come from the germline V gene (reference sequence). CDR3 nucleotide sequence: TGTGCCAGCATCAGGGCCTATAATTCACCCCTCCACTTT. It translates to CASIRAYNSPLHF.

As to this clonotype: This could be a read error, since a much larger clone is one nucleotide away. DNA of the CDR3: TGTGCCAGCAGCTTAGGGTACAGGGGCAGCAATCAGCCCCAGCATTTT. Amino acids: CASSLGYRGSNQPQHF. This chain links TRBV11-1 with TRBJ1-5; 7 bases fit TRBD1. V dropped 1 base and J dropped 1; count of bases not matched to a gene: 4. Germline CDR1 is SGHAT and CDR2 is FQDESV (reference sequence). There are 16 residues in the CDR3.

This clonotype was observed at least ten times. The genes are TRBV20-1 and TRBJ1-2; a weak D match, TRBD1 (5 bases). This CDR3 region has 12 residues. Between the trimmed V and J ends, which lost 6 bases and 5 bases, there was a span of 13 bases. Per germline, CDR1 DFQATT and CDR2 SNEGSKA (reference sequence). The chain's CDR3 is CSAEGMRYGYTF. The CDR3 bases are TGCAGTGCGGAGGGGATGCGATATGGCTACACCTTC.

This clonotype occurred many times. This sequence joins TRBV20-1 and TRBJ2-1, with TRBD2 matching 9 bases. Germline values: CDR1 DFQATT, CDR2 SNEGSKA (reference sequence). With 4 bases clipped from V and 2 bases from J, the junction kept 3 bases outside the gene matches. The CDR3 is made up of 14 amino acids. The CDR3, as DNA: TGCAGTGCTATAGCGGGAGCTGCCTACAATGAGCAGTTCTTC. Its protein is CSAIAGAAYNEQFF.

This clonotype was detected many times. A junction end diverges from the germline sequence, so it may reflect a read error. This chain links TRBV20-1 with TRBJ1-5; a weak D match, TRBD1 (5 bases). In germline, CDR1 is DFQATT, CDR2 SNEGSKA (reference sequence). The CDR3 runs to 16 residues. This CDR3 reads CSARDGRGTSNQPQHF. The CDR3 DNA reads TGCAGTGCTCGAGACGGGAGGGGTACATCTAATCAGCCCCAGCATTTT.

The table lists this clonotype with many counts. The chain recombines TRBV20-1 with TRBJ2-2; 7 bases agree with TRBD1. With V trimmed by 5 bases and J by 3 bases, 9 bases remained unmatched. The CDR3 length is 15 residues. In germline, CDR1 is DFQATT, CDR2 SNEGSKA (reference sequence). The CDR3: CSARKTGSDTGELFF. CDR3 nucleotide sequence: TGCAGTGCTCGGAAGACAGGGTCGGACACCGGGGAGCTGTTTTTT.

This clonotype was observed a few times. This rearrangement joins TRBV3-1 to TRBJ2-1, with 7 bases that match TRBD2. After removal of 0 bases from V and 8 bases from J, the junction contained 10 bases not matched to a gene. Germline V gene lookup returns CDR1 LGHDT and CDR2 YNNKEL (reference sequence). This CDR3 is 16 amino acids long. The CDR3 reads CASSQDGSGAWDEQFF. CDR3 DNA: TGTGCCAGCAGCCAAGATGGCAGCGGGGCTTGGGATGAGCAGTTCTTC.

This clonotype has just one count. V is TRBV28 and J is TRBJ1-6, with D uncertain. The germline V gene has CDR1 MDHEN and CDR2 SYDVKM. The ends were cut back, 6 bases at V and 10 bases at J, with 16 bases in the middle. The CDR3 runs 14 residues. CDR3 residues: CASRLYAGESPLHF. CDR3 DNA: TGTGCCAGCAGACTCTACGCCGGGGAATCACCCCTCCACTTT.

This clonotype was observed a handful of times. The rearrangement joins TRBV2 to TRBJ2-5; D is unresolved. V shed 5 bases and J shed 0 bases, with 13 bases lying between them. The CDR3 runs to 15 residues. In germline, CDR1 is SNHLY, CDR2 FYNNEI. The CDR3 nucleotides read TGTGCCAGCAGTCTCGTAGGATGGAACCAAGAGACCCAGTACTTC. It translates to CASSLVGWNQETQYF. The complete variable domain, with remaining parts taken from reference TRBV2 and TRBJ2-5, reads EPEVTQTPSHQVTQMGQEVILRCVPISNHLYFYWYRQILGQKVEFLVSFYNNEISEKSEIFDDQFSVERPDGSNFTLKIRSTKLEDSAMYFCASSLVGWNQETQYFGPGTRLLVL.

The chain couples TRBV12-3 or TRBV12-4 to TRBJ2-5, with D unclear. Trimming shortened V by 3 bases and J by 4 bases, and 9 bases separated the two germline ends. The CDR3 contains 13 residues. DNA for the CDR3: TGTGCCAGCAGTTTTACCCCTCGAGAGACCCAGTACTTC. Translation gives CASSFTPRETQYF.